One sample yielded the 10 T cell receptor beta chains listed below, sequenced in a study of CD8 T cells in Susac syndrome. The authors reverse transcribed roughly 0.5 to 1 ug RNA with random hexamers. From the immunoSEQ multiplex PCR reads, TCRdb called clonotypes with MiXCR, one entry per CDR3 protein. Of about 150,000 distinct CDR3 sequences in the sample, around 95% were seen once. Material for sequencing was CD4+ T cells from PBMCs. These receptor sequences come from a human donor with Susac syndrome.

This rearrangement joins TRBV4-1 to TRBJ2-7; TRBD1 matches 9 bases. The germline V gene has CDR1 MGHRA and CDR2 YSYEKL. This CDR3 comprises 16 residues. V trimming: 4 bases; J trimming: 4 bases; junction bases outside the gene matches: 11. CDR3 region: CASSPQGGTGPYEQYF. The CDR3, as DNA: TGCGCCAGCAGCCCTCAAGGCGGGACAGGGCCTTACGAGCAGTACTTC.

The CDR3 nucleotides are TGCGCCAGCAGCCCGAAAACCGACAGGCGGGACGGCTACACCTTC. It translates to CASSPKTDRRDGYTF. The chain employs TRBV5-1 and TRBJ1-2; possibly TRBD1 for D (6 bases). V lost 4 bases, J lost 8 bases, and 21 bases lay in between. Germline loops: CDR1 SGHRS, CDR2 YFSETQ. This CDR3 spans 15 amino acids. The variable domain in full, completed from reference TRBV5-1 and TRBJ1-2, reads KAGVTQTPRYLIKTRGQQVTLSCSPISGHRSVSWYQQTPGQGLQFLFEYFSETQRNKGNFPGRFSGRQFSNSRSEMNVSTLELGDSALYLCASSPKTDRRDGYTFGSGTRLTVV.

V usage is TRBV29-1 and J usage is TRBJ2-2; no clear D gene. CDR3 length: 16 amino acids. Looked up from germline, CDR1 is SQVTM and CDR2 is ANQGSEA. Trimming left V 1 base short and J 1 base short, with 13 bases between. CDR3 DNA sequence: TGCAGCGTTGAAGTGCGGTTAGGCGTGAACACCGGGGAGCTGTTTTTT. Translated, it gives CSVEVRLGVNTGELFF.

The CDR3 loop reads CASSLYQSHNQPQHF. In DNA form, the CDR3 reads TGTGCCAGCAGCTTGTACCAGTCTCACAATCAGCCCCAGCATTTT. The chain carries TRBV5-6 and TRBJ1-5; D remains unclear. CDR3 length: 15 amino acids. The V end was cut by 1 base, the J end by 3 bases, with 11 bases between. Germline V gene lookup returns CDR1 SGHDT and CDR2 YYEEEE.

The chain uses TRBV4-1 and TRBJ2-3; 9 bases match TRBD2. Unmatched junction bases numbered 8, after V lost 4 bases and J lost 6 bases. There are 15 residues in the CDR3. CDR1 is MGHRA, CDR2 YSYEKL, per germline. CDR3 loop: CASSLLAGEADTQYF. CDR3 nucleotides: TGCGCCAGCAGCCTATTAGCGGGGGAGGCCGATACGCAGTATTTT.

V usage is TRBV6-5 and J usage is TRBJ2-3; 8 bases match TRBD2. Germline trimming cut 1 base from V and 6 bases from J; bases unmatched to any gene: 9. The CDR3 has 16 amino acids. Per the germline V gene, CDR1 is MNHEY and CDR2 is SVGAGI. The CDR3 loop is CASSYFASGSTDTQYF. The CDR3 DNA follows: TGTGCCAGCAGTTACTTCGCAAGCGGGAGTACCGATACGCAGTATTTT.

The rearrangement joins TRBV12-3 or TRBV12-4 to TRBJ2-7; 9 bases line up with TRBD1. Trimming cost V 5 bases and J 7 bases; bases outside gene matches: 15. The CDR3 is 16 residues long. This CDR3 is CASSGGNRGLFWEQYF. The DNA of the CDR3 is TGTGCCAGCAGTGGAGGTAACAGGGGGCTGTTTTGGGAGCAGTACTTC.

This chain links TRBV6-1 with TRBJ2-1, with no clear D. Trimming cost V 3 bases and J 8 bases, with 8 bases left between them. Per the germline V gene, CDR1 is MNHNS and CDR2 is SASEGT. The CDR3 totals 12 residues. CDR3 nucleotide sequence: TGTGCCAGCAGTGAGGGTTATTATGAGCAGTTCTTC. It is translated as CASSEGYYEQFF.

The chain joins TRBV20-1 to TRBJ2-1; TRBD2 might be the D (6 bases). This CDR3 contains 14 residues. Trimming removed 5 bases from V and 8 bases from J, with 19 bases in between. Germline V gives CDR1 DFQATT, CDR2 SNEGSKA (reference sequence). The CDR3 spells CSAQAETRVHEQFF. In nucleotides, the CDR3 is TGCAGTGCTCAGGCCGAGACTAGGGTCCATGAGCAGTTCTTC.

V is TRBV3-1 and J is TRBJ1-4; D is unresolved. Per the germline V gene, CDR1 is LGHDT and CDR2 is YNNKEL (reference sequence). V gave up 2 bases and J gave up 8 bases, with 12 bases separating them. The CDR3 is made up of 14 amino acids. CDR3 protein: CASSQSGEGEKLFF. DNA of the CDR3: TGTGCCAGCAGCCAATCCGGGGAAGGCGAAAAACTGTTTTTT.